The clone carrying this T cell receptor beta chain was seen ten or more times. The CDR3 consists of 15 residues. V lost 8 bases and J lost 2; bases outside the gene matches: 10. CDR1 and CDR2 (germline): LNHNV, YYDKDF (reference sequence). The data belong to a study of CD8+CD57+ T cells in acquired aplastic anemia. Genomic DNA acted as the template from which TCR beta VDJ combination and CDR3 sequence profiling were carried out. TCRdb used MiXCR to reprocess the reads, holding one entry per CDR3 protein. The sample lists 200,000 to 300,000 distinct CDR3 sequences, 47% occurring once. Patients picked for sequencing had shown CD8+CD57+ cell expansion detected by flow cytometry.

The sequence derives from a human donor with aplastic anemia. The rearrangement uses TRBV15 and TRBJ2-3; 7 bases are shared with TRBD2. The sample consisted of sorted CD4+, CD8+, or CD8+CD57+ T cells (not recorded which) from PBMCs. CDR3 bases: TGTGCCACCTCAGAGGCGGGAGAGGCCACAGATACGCAGTATTTT. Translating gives CATSEAGEATDTQYF.